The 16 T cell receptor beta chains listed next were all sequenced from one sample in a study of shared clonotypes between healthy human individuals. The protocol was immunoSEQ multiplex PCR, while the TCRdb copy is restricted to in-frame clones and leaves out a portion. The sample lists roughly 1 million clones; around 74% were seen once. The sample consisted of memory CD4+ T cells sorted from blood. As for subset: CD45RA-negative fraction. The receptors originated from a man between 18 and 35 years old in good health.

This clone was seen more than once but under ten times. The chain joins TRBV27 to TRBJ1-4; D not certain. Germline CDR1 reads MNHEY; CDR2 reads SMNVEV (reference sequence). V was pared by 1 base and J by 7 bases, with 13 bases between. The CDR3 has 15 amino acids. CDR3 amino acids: CASSLYKTATEKLFF. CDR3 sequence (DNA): TGTGCCAGCAGTTTATACAAGACTGCGACTGAAAAACTGTTTTTT. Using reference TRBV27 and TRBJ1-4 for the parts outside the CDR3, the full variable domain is EAQVTQNPRYLITVTGKKLTVTCSQNMNHEYMSWYRQDPGLGLRQIYYSMNVEVTDKGDVPEGYKVSRKEKRNFPLILESPSPNQTSLYFCASSLYKTATEKLFFGSGTQLSVL.

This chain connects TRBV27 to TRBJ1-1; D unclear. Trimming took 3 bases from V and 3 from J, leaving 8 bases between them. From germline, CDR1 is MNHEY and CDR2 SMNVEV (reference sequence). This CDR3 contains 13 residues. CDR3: CASSFVRDTEAFF. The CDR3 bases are TGTGCCAGCAGTTTCGTTCGGGACACTGAAGCTTTCTTT.

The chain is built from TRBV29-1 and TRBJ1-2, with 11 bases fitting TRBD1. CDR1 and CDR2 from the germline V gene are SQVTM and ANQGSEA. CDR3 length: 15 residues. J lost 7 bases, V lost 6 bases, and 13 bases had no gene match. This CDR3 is CSVGGTGGYGSGYTF. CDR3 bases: TGCAGCGTCGGTGGGACAGGGGGTTACGGCAGTGGCTACACCTTC.

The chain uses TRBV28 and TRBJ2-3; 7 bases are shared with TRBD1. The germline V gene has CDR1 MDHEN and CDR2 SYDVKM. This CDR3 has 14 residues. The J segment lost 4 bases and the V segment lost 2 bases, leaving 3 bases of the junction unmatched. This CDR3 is CASSLGTVPDTQYF. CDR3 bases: TGTGCCAGCAGTTTAGGGACAGTGCCAGATACGCAGTATTTT.

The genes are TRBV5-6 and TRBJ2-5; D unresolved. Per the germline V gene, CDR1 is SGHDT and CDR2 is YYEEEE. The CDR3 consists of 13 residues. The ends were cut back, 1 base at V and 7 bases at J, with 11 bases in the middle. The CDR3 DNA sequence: TGTGCCAGCAGCTTGAGAACAACCTGGACCCAGTACTTC. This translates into CASSLRTTWTQYF. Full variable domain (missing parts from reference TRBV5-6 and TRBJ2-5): DAGVTQSPTHLIKTRGQQVTLRCSPKSGHDTVSWYQQALGQGPQFIFQYYEEEERQRGNFPDRFSGHQFPNYSSELNVNALLLGDSALYLCASSLRTTWTQYFGPGTRLLVL.

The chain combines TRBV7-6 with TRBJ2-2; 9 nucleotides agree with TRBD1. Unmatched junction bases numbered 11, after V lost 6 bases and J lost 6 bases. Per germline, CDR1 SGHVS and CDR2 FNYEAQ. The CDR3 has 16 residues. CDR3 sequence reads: CASRLPGQGYAGELFF. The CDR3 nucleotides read TGTGCCAGCAGACTTCCGGGACAGGGTTATGCCGGGGAGCTGTTTTTT.

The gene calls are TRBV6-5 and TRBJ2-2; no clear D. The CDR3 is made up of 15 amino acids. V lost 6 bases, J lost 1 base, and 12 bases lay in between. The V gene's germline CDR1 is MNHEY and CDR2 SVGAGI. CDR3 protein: CASRLGTQNTGELFF. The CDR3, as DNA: TGTGCCAGCAGGCTCGGTACACAGAACACCGGGGAGCTGTTTTTT.

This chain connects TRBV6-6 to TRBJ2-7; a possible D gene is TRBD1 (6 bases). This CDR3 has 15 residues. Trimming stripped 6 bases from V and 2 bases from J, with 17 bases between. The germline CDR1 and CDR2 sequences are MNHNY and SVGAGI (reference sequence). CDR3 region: CASSLNRDTAYEQYF. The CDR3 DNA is TGTGCCAGCAGCCTTAACAGGGACACCGCCTACGAGCAGTACTTC.

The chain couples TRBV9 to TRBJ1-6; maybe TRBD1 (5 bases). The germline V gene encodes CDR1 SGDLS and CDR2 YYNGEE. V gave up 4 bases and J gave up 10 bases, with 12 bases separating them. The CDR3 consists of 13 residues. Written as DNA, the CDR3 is TGTGCCAGCAGCCCAGGGCCAACCTCACCCCTCCACTTT. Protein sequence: CASSPGPTSPLHF.

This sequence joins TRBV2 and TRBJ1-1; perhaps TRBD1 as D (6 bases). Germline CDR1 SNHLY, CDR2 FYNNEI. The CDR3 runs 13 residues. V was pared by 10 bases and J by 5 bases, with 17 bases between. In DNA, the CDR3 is TGTGCCATTGACCCAGGGACACGGACTGAAGCTTTCTTT. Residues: CAIDPGTRTEAFF.

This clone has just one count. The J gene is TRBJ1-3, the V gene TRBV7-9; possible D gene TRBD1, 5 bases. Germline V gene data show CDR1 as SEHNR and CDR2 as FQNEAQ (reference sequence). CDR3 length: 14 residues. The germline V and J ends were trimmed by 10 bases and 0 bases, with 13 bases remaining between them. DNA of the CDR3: TGTGCCATAGCGGACACCCCCTCTGGAAACACCATATATTTT. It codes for CAIADTPSGNTIYF.

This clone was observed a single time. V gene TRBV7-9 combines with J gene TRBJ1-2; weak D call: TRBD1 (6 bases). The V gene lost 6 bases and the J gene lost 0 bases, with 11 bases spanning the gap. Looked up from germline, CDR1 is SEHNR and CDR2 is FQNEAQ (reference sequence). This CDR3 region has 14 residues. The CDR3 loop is CASRSDSSNYGYTF. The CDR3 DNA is TGTGCCAGCAGGTCGGACAGCTCTAACTATGGCTACACCTTC.

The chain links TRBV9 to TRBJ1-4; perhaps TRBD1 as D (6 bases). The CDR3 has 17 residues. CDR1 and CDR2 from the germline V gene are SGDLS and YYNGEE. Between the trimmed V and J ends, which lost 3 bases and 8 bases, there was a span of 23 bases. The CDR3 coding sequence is TGTGCCAGCAGCGCCGGAGAACAGGGACCCGGGGGGGAAAAACTGTTTTTT. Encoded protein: CASSAGEQGPGGEKLFF.

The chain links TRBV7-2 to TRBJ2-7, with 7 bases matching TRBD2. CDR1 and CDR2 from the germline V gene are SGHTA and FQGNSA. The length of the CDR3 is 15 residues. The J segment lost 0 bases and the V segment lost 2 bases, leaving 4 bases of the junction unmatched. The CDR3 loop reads CASSLKRGSSYEQYF. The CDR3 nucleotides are TGTGCCAGCAGCTTAAAGCGGGGAAGCTCCTACGAGCAGTACTTC.

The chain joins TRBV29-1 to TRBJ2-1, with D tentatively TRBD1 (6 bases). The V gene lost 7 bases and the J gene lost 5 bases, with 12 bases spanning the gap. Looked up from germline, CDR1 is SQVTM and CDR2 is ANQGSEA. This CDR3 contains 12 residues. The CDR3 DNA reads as TGCAGCGGTCATACAGGGAACAATGAGCAGTTCTTC. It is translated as CSGHTGNNEQFF.

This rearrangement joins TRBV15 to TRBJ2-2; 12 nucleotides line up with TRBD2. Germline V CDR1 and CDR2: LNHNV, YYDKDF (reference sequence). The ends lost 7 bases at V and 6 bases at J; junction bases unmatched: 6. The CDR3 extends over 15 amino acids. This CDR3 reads CATTWGLAGSGELFF. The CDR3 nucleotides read TGTGCCACCACTTGGGGACTAGCGGGTTCCGGGGAGCTGTTTTTT.